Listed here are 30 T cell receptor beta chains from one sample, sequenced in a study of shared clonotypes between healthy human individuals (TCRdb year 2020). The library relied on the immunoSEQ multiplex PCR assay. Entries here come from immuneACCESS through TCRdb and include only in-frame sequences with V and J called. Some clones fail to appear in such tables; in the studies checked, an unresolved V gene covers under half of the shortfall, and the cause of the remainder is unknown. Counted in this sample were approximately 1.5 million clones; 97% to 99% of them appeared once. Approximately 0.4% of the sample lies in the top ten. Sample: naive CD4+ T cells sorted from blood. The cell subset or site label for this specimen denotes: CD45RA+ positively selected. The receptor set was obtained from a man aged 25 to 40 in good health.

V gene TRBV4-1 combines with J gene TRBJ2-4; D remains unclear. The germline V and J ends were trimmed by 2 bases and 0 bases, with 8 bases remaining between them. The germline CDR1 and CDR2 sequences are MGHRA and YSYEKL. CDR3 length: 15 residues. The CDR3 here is CASSQPWPAKNIQYF. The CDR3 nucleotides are TGCGCCAGCAGCCAACCCTGGCCAGCCAAAAACATTCAGTACTTC.

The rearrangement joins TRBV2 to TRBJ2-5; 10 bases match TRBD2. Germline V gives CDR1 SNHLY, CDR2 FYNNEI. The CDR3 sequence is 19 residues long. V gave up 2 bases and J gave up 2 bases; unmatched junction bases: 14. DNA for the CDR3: TGTGCCAGCAGTGAACCAGGGCTAGCGGGAGTGGCGGGGCAAGAGACCCAGTACTTC. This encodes CASSEPGLAGVAGQETQYF. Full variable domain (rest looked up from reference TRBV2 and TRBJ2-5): EPEVTQTPSHQVTQMGQEVILRCVPISNHLYFYWYRQILGQKVEFLVSFYNNEISEKSEIFDDQFSVERPDGSNFTLKIRSTKLEDSAMYFCASSEPGLAGVAGQETQYFGPGTRLLVL.

The CDR3 loop is CASSLAASTDTQYF. The CDR3 nucleotides are TGTGCCAGCAGCTTGGCGGCGTCCACAGATACGCAGTATTTT. The V gene is TRBV5-5, the J gene TRBJ2-3; D not resolved. This CDR3 comprises 14 residues. Trimming took off 0 bases at V and 2 bases at J, with 7 bases between the two ends. Germline CDR1 reads SGHKS; CDR2 reads YYEKEE (reference sequence).

As DNA, the CDR3 is TGCAGCGTAAGCTTACCCGGGACAGGGGATGAAAAACTGTTTTTT. As protein: CSVSLPGTGDEKLFF. V and J are TRBV29-1 and TRBJ1-4; 10 bases are shared with TRBD1. The CDR3 length is 15 residues. The germline V gene encodes CDR1 SQVTM and CDR2 ANQGSEA. J gave up 6 bases and V 6 bases, and 10 bases lay outside the gene matches.

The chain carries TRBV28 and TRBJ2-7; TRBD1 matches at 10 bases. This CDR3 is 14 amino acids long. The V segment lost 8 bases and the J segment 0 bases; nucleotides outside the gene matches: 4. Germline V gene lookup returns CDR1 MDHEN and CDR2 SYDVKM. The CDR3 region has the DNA TGTGCCAGCCTCCGGACAGGGGGCTCCTACGAGCAGTACTTC. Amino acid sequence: CASLRTGGSYEQYF. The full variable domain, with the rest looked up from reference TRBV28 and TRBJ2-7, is DVKVTQSSRYLVKRTGEKVFLECVQDMDHENMFWYRQDPGLGLRLIYFSYDVKMKEKGDIPEGYSVSREKKERFSLILESASTNQTSMYLCASLRTGGSYEQYFGPGTRLTVT.

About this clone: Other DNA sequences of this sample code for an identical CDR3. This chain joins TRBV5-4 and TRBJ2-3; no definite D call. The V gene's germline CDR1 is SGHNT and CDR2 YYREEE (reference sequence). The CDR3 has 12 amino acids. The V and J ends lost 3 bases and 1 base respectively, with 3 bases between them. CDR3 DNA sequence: TGTGCCAGCAGCTCCCGCACAGATACGCAGTATTTT. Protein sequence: CASSSRTDTQYF.

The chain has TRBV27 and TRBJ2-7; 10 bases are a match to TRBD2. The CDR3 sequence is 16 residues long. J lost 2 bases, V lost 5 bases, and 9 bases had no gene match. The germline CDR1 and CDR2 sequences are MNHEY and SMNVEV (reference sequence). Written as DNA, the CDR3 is TGTGCCAGCAGTCCCGGGACTAGCGCAAAACCCTACGAGCAGTACTTC. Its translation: CASSPGTSAKPYEQYF.

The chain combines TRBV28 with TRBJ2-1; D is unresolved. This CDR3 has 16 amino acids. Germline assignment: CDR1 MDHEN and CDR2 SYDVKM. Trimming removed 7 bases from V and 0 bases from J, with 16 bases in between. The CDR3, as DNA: TGTGCCAGCAAAGGCAAAAGCTTGAGCTCCTACAATGAGCAGTTCTTC. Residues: CASKGKSLSSYNEQFF.

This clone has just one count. In nucleotides, the CDR3 is TGTGCCAGCAGCCTAAGGGACAGCCTTGGGAATGAGCAGTTCTTC. Amino acid sequence: CASSLRDSLGNEQFF. The chain is built from TRBV11-2 and TRBJ2-1; 7 bases agree with TRBD1. Trimming cost V 5 bases and J 7 bases; bases outside gene matches: 11. From germline, CDR1 is SGHAT and CDR2 FQNNGV. The CDR3 sequence is 15 residues long. Using reference TRBV11-2 and TRBJ2-1 for the parts outside the CDR3, the full variable domain is EAGVAQSPRYKIIEKRQSVAFWCNPISGHATLYWYQQILGQGPKLLIQFQNNGVVDDSQLPKDRFSAERLKGVDSTLKIQPAKLEDSAVYLCASSLRDSLGNEQFFGPGTRLTVL.

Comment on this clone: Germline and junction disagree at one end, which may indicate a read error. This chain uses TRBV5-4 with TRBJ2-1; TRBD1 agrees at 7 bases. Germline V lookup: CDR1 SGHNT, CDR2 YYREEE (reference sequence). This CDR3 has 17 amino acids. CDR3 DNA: TGTGCCAGCAGCGGGCCGCGGACAGGACCGGGGAACAATGGGCAGTTCTTC. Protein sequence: CASSGPRTGPGNNGQFF.

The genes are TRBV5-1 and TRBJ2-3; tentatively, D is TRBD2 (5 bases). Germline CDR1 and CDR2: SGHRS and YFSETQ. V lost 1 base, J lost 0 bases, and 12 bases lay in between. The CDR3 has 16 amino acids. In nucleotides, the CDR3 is TGCGCCAGCAGCTTGTGGGGTTCGGGGAGCACAGATACGCAGTATTTT. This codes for CASSLWGSGSTDTQYF.

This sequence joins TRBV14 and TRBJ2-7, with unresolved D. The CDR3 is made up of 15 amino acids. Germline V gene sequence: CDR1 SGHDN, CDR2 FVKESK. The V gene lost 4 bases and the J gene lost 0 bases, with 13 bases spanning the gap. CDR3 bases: TGTGCCAGCAGCCGCTTCCTGCGGCTCTCCTACGAGCAGTACTTC. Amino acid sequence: CASSRFLRLSYEQYF.

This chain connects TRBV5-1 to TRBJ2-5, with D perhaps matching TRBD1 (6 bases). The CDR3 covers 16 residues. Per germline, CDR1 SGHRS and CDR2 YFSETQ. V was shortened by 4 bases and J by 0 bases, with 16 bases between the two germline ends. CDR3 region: CASSLRTAVYQETQYF. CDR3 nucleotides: TGCGCCAGCAGCCTGCGGACAGCCGTGTACCAAGAGACCCAGTACTTC.

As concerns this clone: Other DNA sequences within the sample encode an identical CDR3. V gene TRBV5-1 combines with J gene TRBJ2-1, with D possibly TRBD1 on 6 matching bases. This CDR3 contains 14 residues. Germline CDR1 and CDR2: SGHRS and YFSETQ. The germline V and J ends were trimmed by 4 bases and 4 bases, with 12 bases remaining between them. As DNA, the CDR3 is TGCGCCAGCAGCCTTAGGACAGATTACAATGAGCAGTTCTTC. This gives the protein CASSLRTDYNEQFF.

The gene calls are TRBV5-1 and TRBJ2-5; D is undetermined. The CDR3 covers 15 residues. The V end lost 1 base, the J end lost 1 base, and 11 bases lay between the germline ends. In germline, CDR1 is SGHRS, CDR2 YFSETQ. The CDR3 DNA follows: TGCGCCAGCAGCTTGAGACCTAGTGCCCAAGAGACCCAGTACTTC. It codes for CASSLRPSAQETQYF. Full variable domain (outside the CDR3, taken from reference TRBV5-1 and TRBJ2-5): KAGVTQTPRYLIKTRGQQVTLSCSPISGHRSVSWYQQTPGQGLQFLFEYFSETQRNKGNFPGRFSGRQFSNSRSEMNVSTLELGDSALYLCASSLRPSAQETQYFGPGTRLLVL.

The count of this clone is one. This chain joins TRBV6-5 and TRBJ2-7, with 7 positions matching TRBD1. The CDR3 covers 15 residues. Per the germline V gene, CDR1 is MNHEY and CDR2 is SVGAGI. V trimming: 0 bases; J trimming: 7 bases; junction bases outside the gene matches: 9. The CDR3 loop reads CASSYSPGQRREQYF. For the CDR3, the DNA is TGTGCCAGCAGTTACTCTCCGGGACAGCGGAGGGAGCAGTACTTC.

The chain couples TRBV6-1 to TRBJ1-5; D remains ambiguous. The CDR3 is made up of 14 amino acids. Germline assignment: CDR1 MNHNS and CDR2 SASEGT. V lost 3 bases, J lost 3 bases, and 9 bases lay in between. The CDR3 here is CASSETAYNQPQHF. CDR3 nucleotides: TGTGCCAGCAGTGAGACCGCCTACAATCAGCCCCAGCATTTT.

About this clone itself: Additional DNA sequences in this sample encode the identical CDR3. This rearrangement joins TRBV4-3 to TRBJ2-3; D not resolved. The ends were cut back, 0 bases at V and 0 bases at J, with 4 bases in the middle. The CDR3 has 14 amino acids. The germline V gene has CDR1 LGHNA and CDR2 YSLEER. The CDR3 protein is CASSQDVSTDTQYF. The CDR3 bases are TGCGCCAGCAGCCAAGACGTCAGCACAGATACGCAGTATTTT.

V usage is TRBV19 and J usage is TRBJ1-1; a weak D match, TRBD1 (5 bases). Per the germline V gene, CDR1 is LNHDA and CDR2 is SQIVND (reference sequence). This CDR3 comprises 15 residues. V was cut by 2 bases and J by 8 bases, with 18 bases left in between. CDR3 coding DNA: TGTGCCAGTAGTATATTCCCCGGGACGCCGAACGAAGCTTTCTTT. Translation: CASSIFPGTPNEAFF.

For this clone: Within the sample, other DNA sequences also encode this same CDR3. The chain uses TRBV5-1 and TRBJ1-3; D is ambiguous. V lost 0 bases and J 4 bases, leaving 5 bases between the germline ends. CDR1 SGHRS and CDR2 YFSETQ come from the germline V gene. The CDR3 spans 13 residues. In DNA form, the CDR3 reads TGCGCCAGCAGCTTGGGACAAGGAAACACCATATATTTT. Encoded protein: CASSLGQGNTIYF.

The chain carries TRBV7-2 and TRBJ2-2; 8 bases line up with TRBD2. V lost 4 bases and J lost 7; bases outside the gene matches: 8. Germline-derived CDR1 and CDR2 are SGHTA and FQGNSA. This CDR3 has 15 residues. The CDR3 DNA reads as TGTGCCAGCAGCTCCCAAGCGGGAGCGGGCGGGGAGCTGTTTTTT. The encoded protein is CASSSQAGAGGELFF.

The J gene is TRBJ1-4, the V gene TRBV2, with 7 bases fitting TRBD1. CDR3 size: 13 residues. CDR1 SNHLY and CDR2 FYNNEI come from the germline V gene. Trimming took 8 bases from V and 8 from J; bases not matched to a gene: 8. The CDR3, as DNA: TGTGCCAGCGGAGGAGGGGGCGTAGAAAAACTGTTTTTT. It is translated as CASGGGGVEKLFF. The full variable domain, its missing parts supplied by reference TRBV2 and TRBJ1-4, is EPEVTQTPSHQVTQMGQEVILRCVPISNHLYFYWYRQILGQKVEFLVSFYNNEISEKSEIFDDQFSVERPDGSNFTLKIRSTKLEDSAMYFCASGGGGVEKLFFGSGTQLSVL.

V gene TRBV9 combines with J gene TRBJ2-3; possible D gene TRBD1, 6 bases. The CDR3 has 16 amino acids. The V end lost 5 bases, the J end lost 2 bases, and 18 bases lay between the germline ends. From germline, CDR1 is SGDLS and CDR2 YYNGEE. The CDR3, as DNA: TGTGCCAGCAGTCCCAGCGACAGGCAAAACACAGATACGCAGTATTTT. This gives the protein CASSPSDRQNTDTQYF.

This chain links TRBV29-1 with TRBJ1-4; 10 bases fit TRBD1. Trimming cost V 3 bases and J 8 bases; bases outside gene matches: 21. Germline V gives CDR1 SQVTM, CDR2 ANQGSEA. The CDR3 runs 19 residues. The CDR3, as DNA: TGCAGCGTTGACGGCCTTCTCGGGACAGGGGCCGCGCAAGCCGAAAAACTGTTTTTT. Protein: CSVDGLLGTGAAQAEKLFF.

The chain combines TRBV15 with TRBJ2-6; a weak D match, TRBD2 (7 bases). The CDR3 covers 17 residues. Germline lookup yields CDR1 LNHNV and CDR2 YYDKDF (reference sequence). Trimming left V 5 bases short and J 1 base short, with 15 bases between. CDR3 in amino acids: CATSAGAGKSGANVLTF. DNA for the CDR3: TGTGCCACCAGCGCGGGGGCAGGGAAGTCTGGGGCCAACGTCCTGACTTTC.

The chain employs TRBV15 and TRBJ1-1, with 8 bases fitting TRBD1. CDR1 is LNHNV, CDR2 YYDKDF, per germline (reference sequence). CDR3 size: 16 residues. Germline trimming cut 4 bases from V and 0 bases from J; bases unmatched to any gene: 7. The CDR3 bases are TGTGCCACCAGCACCGACAGGGGAAGGGTGAACACTGAAGCTTTCTTT. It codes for CATSTDRGRVNTEAFF.

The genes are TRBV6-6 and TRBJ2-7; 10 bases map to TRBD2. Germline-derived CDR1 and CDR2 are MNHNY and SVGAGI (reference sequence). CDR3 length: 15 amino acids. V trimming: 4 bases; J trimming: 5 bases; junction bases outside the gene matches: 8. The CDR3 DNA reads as TGTGCCAGCAGTTCCCCGGGACTAGCGTCTAACGAGCAGTACTTC. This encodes CASSSPGLASNEQYF.

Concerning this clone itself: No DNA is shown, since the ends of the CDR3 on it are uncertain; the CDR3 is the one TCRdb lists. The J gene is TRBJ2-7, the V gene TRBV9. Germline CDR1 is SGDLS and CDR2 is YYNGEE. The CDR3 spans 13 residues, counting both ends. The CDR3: CASSVVGTGARYF.

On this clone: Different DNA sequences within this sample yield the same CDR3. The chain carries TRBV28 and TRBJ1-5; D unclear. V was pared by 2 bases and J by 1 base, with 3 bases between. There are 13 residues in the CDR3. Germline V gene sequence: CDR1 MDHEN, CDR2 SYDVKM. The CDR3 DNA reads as TGTGCCAGCAGTTTAACAAGCAATCAGCCCCAGCATTTT. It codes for CASSLTSNQPQHF.

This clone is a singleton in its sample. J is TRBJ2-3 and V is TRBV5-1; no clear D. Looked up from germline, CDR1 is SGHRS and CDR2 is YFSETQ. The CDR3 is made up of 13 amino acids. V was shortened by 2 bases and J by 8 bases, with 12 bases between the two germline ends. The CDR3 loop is CASSFKIDATQYF. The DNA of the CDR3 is TGCGCCAGCAGCTTCAAAATTGACGCTACGCAGTATTTT.